The 17 T cell receptor beta chains given below trace back to one sample, sequenced in a study of metastatic and nonmetastatic thyroid tumors. MiXCR reprocessed the PCR reads for TCRdb. This table holds under 15,000 clones, roughly 21% found once. Before thyroid surgery, none of the patients had received any treatment. Sequenced: adjacent normal tissue. The receptors derive from a female donor with papillary thyroid cancer or a benign thyroid nodule (not recorded which). Some clones in this sample may be carry-over from other donors' samples.

The V and J genes are TRBV5-5 and TRBJ1-6, with D uncertain. V shed 4 bases and J shed 12 bases, with 20 bases lying between them. The CDR3 consists of 15 residues. Germline V gene lookup returns CDR1 SGHKS and CDR2 YYEKEE (reference sequence). CDR3 coding DNA: TGTGCCAGCAGCACGAAGGACTGGGGAGGTTTACCCCTCCACTTT. Its protein is CASSTKDWGGLPLHF.

The chain recombines TRBV5-1 with TRBJ2-3; TRBD1 aligns across 11 bases. V lost 6 bases and J lost 4; bases outside the gene matches: 10. The CDR3 is made up of 16 amino acids. Germline lookup yields CDR1 SGHRS and CDR2 YFSETQ. The CDR3 DNA reads TGCGCCAGCACGGGCAGGGACAGGGGGGAAGCAGATACGCAGTATTTT. Encoded protein: CASTGRDRGEADTQYF. Drawing the rest from reference TRBV5-1 and TRBJ2-3, the complete variable domain is KAGVTQTPRYLIKTRGQQVTLSCSPISGHRSVSWYQQTPGQGLQFLFEYFSETQRNKGNFPGRFSGRQFSNSRSEMNVSTLELGDSALYLCASTGRDRGEADTQYFGPGTRLTVL.

This clone counts as medium-sized. The chain couples TRBV5-1 to TRBJ2-7; D is uncertain. Germline V gene lookup returns CDR1 SGHRS and CDR2 YFSETQ. The CDR3 sequence is 13 residues long. V lost 4 bases and J 3 bases, leaving 11 bases between the germline ends. The chain's CDR3 is CASSPVGYYEQYF. The CDR3 region has the DNA TGCGCCAGCAGCCCCGTAGGCTACTACGAGCAGTACTTC.

In this sample, this clone turned up many times. V and J are TRBV7-9 and TRBJ2-5; D may be TRBD2 (6 bases). The germline V gene has CDR1 SEHNR and CDR2 FQNEAQ (reference sequence). The CDR3 is 15 amino acids. Trimming shortened V by 1 base and J by 4 bases, and 13 bases separated the two germline ends. CDR3 bases: TGTGCCAGCAGCTTAGAACTAGCTGGTTCAGAGACCCAGTACTTC. It yields the protein CASSLELAGSETQYF.

Comments on this clone: An end of the junction does not agree with germline; a read error may underlie this. The chain couples TRBV24-1 to TRBJ2-3; no clear D. The CDR3 extends over 13 amino acids. Per the germline V gene, CDR1 is KGHDR and CDR2 is SFDVKD. CDR3 region: CATSDASTDTRYF. CDR3 DNA sequence: TGTGCCACCAGTGATGCCAGCACAGATACGCGGTATTTT.

Only a few counts were recorded for this clone. The chain links TRBV6-1 to TRBJ2-1; D gene ambiguous. V shed 2 bases and J shed 5 bases, with 19 bases lying between them. CDR3 length equals 17 residues. CDR1 MNHNS and CDR2 SASEGT come from the germline V gene. The CDR3, as DNA: TGTGCCAGCAGTGAAAGGGTGTCGATAAGTTGGGACAATGAGCAGTTCTTC. It encodes CASSERVSISWDNEQFF.

Turning to this clone: A junction end diverges from the germline sequence, so it may reflect a read error. V usage is TRBV11-2 and J usage is TRBJ1-2, with D possibly matching TRBD1 (6 bases). The germline gives CDR1 SGHAT, CDR2 FQNNGV. CDR3 length: 16 residues. The CDR3 spells CACSLLSRGPDYYYTF. CDR3 coding DNA: TGTGCCTGCAGCCTCCTCTCTCGGGGGCCCGACTATTACTACACCTTC.

V is TRBV20-1 and J is TRBJ2-7, with D possibly matching TRBD2 (6 bases). The CDR3 is 16 amino acids. V gave up 0 bases and J gave up 6 bases, with 21 bases separating them. The V gene's germline CDR1 is DFQATT and CDR2 SNEGSKA (reference sequence). The CDR3 DNA follows: TGCAGTGCTAGAGATCGCCGGGAGCCACGGACTACCGAGCAGTACTTC. Translated, it gives CSARDRREPRTTEQYF.

This clone was observed many times. The chain joins TRBV7-9 to TRBJ2-1, with D tentatively TRBD1 (5 bases). In germline, CDR1 is SEHNR, CDR2 FQNEAQ (reference sequence). The V end was cut by 2 bases, the J end by 9 bases, with 17 bases between. The CDR3 contains 15 residues. CDR3 loop: CASSLRGPRNTEQFF. As DNA, the CDR3 is TGTGCCAGCAGCTTAAGGGGCCCCCGCAACACTGAGCAGTTCTTC.

The chain carries TRBV19 and TRBJ2-1, with D unresolved. The CDR3 has 14 amino acids. Germline V gene data show CDR1 as LNHDA and CDR2 as SQIVND (reference sequence). V gave up 5 bases and J gave up 7 bases, with 15 bases separating them. The CDR3 loop is CASSLDPSTNEQFF. CDR3 DNA: TGTGCCAGTAGTCTCGATCCTTCCACAAATGAGCAGTTCTTC.

Many counts were recorded for this clone. The chain combines TRBV11-3 with TRBJ1-1; D not resolved. The ends were cut back, 0 bases at V and 0 bases at J, with 11 bases in the middle. CDR3 length: 16 amino acids. Germline CDR1 is SGHNT and CDR2 is YENEEA. CDR3 sequence (DNA): TGTGCCAGCAGCTTAGATCGACGGCGGATGAACACTGAAGCTTTCTTT. Amino acids: CASSLDRRRMNTEAFF.

This clone was observed at least ten times. This chain connects TRBV5-1 to TRBJ2-2; D gene uncertain. This CDR3 has 13 amino acids. Germline CDR1 and CDR2: SGHRS and YFSETQ. V gave up 4 bases and J gave up 8 bases, with 12 bases separating them. CDR3 bases: TGCGCCAGCAGCCCGCTACCGGCTGGGGAGCTGTTTTTT. Protein sequence: CASSPLPAGELFF.

Within the sample, this clone is medium-sized. The J gene is TRBJ2-1, the V gene TRBV24-1, with 10 bases that match TRBD2. CDR1 and CDR2 from the germline V gene are KGHDR and SFDVKD. The CDR3 has 16 residues. With 4 bases clipped from V and 8 bases from J, the junction kept 10 bases outside the gene matches. The CDR3 region has the DNA TGTGCCACCAGTGACCCTAGCGGGAGTGGTTTCGATGAGCAGTTCTTC. This gives the protein CATSDPSGSGFDEQFF.

This clone is medium-sized by share. The chain employs TRBV6-1 and TRBJ1-2, with TRBD1 matching over 8 bases. V lost 5 bases and J lost 4; bases outside the gene matches: 15. The V gene's germline CDR1 is MNHNS and CDR2 SASEGT. The CDR3 totals 17 residues. The CDR3 reads CASSSLLGRGRAYGYTF. The CDR3 coding sequence is TGTGCCAGCAGTTCCCTCTTGGGCAGGGGGCGCGCCTATGGCTACACCTTC.

Details on this clone: The final CDR3 position lacks the conserved phenylalanine or tryptophan, pointing to a likely read error. This chain joins TRBV19 and TRBJ1-5; D gene uncertain. The CDR3 length is 14 residues. Germline-derived CDR1 and CDR2 are LNHDA and SQIVND (reference sequence). The CDR3 region has the DNA TGTGCCGGTAGTATATATCCGGGATATCAGCCCCAGCATTCT. It is translated as CAGSIYPGYQPQHS.

The chain recombines TRBV15 with TRBJ2-7, with 11 bases identical to TRBD2. The ends lost 9 bases at V and 4 bases at J; junction bases unmatched: 14. This CDR3 is built from 16 residues. Germline CDR1 is LNHNV and CDR2 is YYDKDF (reference sequence). CDR3 coding DNA: TGTGCCACGCCCCCCTGGACTAGCGGGCCGAATTACGAGCAGTACTTC. Its translation is CATPPWTSGPNYEQYF.

The table lists this clone with a few counts. The chain recombines TRBV27 with TRBJ2-3; maybe TRBD2 (6 bases). The germline V and J ends were trimmed by 0 bases and 2 bases, with 9 bases remaining between them. This CDR3 contains 15 residues. Germline CDR1 and CDR2: MNHEY and SMNVEV (reference sequence). The CDR3, as DNA: TGTGCCAGCAGTTTATCGGGGCGGGACACAGATACGCAGTATTTT. It translates to CASSLSGRDTDTQYF.